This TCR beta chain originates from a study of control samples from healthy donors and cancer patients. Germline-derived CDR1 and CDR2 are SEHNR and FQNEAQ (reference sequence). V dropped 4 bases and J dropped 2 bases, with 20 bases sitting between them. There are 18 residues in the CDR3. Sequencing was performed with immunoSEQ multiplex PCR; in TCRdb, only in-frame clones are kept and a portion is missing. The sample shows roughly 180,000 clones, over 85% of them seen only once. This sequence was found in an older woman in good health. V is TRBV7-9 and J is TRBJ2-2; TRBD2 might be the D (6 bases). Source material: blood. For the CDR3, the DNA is TGTGCCAGCAGCTCCATTATCACGGGAGTGATTAACACCGGGGAGCTGTTTTTT. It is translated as CASSSIITGVINTGELFF.